This T cell receptor (beta chain) was documented in a study of T cell repertoires in cytomegalovirus infection. Background on the study: Both CMV infection and a matching HLA type were indicated by public TCR beta signatures.

TCRdb independently ran MiXCR on the reads; one entry per CDR3 protein. Here the sample spans under 250,000 distinct CDR3 sequences, roughly 6.5% being singletons. At least ten counts were recorded for this clonotype. Its antigen is undetermined. Findings of the study overall: Public TCR beta family frequency separated CMV-and-HLA carriers, including in an independent cohort. Clonotypes of TCR beta that were HLA-C-restricted and CMV-specific dominated the ex vivo response.

CDR1 KGHSH and CDR2 LQKENI come from the germline V gene. The CDR3 runs 15 residues. V lost 2 bases and J lost 6, with 11 bases in between. The sample comprised PBMCs. V is TRBV18 and J is TRBJ1-6; D gene unclear. This clonotype was obtained from a human donor in good health (CMV status not recorded). Some clones in this sample may be carry-over from other donors' samples. The DNA for the CDR3 is TGTGCCAGCTCACCAAGTCTCGGTAGTAATTCACCCCTCCACTTT. The encoded protein is CASSPSLGSNSPLHF. The variable domain in full, completed from reference TRBV18 and TRBJ1-6, reads NAGVMQNPRHLVRRRGQEARLRCSPMKGHSHVYWYRQLPEEGLKFMVYLQKENIIDESGMPKERFSAEFPKEGPSILRIQQVVRGDSAAYFCASSPSLGSNSPLHFGNGTRLTVT.